Shown below are 20 T cell receptor beta chains from a single sample sequenced in a study of blood T cell repertoires in COVID-19. Clones were read by immunoSEQ multiplex PCR, and TCRdb kept only the in-frame ones, dropping some. The sample yields about 170,000 clones, roughly 90% seen once. Sequencing was performed on peripheral blood. These TCRs come from a young man with COVID-19, enrolled during active disease.

In its sample, this clone was seen once. This sequence joins TRBV6-6 and TRBJ1-5, with 7 positions matching TRBD1. The CDR3 is made up of 14 amino acids. Unmatched junction bases numbered 11, after V lost 6 bases and J lost 9 bases. CDR1 MNHNY and CDR2 SVGAGI come from the germline V gene (reference sequence). CDR3 bases: TGTGCCAGCAGCCTAGACAGGGTGGATACGCCCCAGCATTTT. Translated: CASSLDRVDTPQHF.

This chain joins TRBV7-8 and TRBJ1-2, with 8 bases fitting TRBD1. Germline lookup yields CDR1 SGHVS and CDR2 FQNEAQ. The CDR3 extends over 15 amino acids. Trimming at V came to 0 bases and at J to 6 bases, leaving 6 bases not matched to a gene. The CDR3 region is CASSLATGGMDGYTF. CDR3 nucleotides: TGTGCCAGCAGCTTAGCCACAGGGGGGATGGATGGCTACACCTTC.

This chain uses TRBV30 with TRBJ2-7; 8 positions agree with TRBD1. V lost 1 base to trimming and J lost 0 bases; unmatched junction nucleotides: 2. CDR1 is GTSNPN and CDR2 is SVGIG in the germline V gene (reference sequence). The CDR3 length is 14 residues. The CDR3 here is CAWSGQGISYEQYF. CDR3 nucleotides: TGTGCCTGGAGTGGACAGGGGATCTCCTACGAGCAGTACTTC. Together with reference TRBV30 and TRBJ2-7, the CDR3 gives the full variable domain: SQTIHQWPATLVQPVGSPLSLECTVEGTSNPNLYWYRQAAGRGLQLLFYSVGIGQISSEVPQNLSASRPQDRQFILSSKKLLLSDSGFYLCAWSGQGISYEQYFGPGTRLTVT.

As DNA, the CDR3 is TGCGCCAGCAGCTTAGGATTCGGGAGCTCCTACGAGCAGTACTTC. Amino acids: CASSLGFGSSYEQYF. V is TRBV5-1 and J is TRBJ2-7; D might be TRBD2 (6 bases). Trimming left V 2 bases short and J 0 bases short, with 12 bases between. Looked up from germline, CDR1 is SGHRS and CDR2 is YFSETQ. This CDR3 has 15 residues. The variable domain in full, completed from reference TRBV5-1 and TRBJ2-7, reads KAGVTQTPRYLIKTRGQQVTLSCSPISGHRSVSWYQQTPGQGLQFLFEYFSETQRNKGNFPGRFSGRQFSNSRSEMNVSTLELGDSALYLCASSLGFGSSYEQYFGPGTRLTVT.

This clone is a singleton in its sample. The chain links TRBV7-3 to TRBJ2-1; D may be TRBD1 (6 bases). The CDR3 has 15 amino acids. Germline V gives CDR1 SGHTA, CDR2 FQGTGA. The ends were cut back, 4 bases at V and 0 bases at J, with 10 bases in the middle. The CDR3 sequence is CASSYGQSSYNEQFF. The DNA for the CDR3 is TGTGCCAGCAGCTATGGACAGAGCTCCTACAATGAGCAGTTCTTC.

This clone was seen once. The chain couples TRBV19 to TRBJ2-1; 11 positions match TRBD2. This CDR3 has 16 amino acids. After removal of 4 bases from V and 8 bases from J, the junction contained 10 bases not matched to a gene. Germline V lookup: CDR1 LNHDA, CDR2 SQIVND (reference sequence). CDR3: CASSTKTSGVMYEQFF. As DNA, the CDR3 is TGTGCCAGTAGTACCAAGACTAGCGGGGTTATGTATGAGCAGTTCTTC.

This chain uses TRBV4-1 with TRBJ2-3; D perhaps matches TRBD2 (6 bases). Trimming left V 1 base short and J 2 bases short, with 22 bases between. The CDR3 totals 19 residues. Germline loops: CDR1 MGHRA, CDR2 YSYEKL. For the CDR3, the DNA is TGCGCCAGCAGCCAAGGCCCCCCCACCCCGGCGGGGTACACAGATACGCAGTATTTT. Its translation is CASSQGPPTPAGYTDTQYF.

This clone was seen just once. The sample contains more than one DNA sequence encoding this CDR3. The V gene is TRBV3-1 (or the pseudogene TRBV3-2), the J gene TRBJ1-5; TRBD1 matches 7 bases. Unmatched junction bases numbered 5, after V lost 2 bases and J lost 4 bases. Germline V gives CDR1 LGHDT, CDR2 YNNKEL (reference sequence). This CDR3 has 15 residues. The CDR3 DNA reads as TGTGCCAGCAGCCAAAAACCGGGACAGAATCAGCCCCAGCATTTT. It yields the protein CASSQKPGQNQPQHF.

The chain recombines TRBV11-2 with TRBJ2-2; 7 positions match TRBD2. This CDR3 is built from 16 residues. With 1 base clipped from V and 2 bases from J, the junction kept 4 bases outside the gene matches. Per germline, CDR1 SGHAT and CDR2 FQNNGV. CDR3 bases: TGTGCCAGCAGCTTAGCCACGGGACTAAACACCGGGGAGCTGTTTTTT. This codes for CASSLATGLNTGELFF.

The chain couples TRBV12-3 or TRBV12-4 to TRBJ1-1; D unclear. This CDR3 has 12 residues. Trimming removed 1 base from V and 7 bases from J, with 7 bases in between. CDR3 nucleotides: TGTGCCAGCAGTTTAGGGTCACTTGAAGCTTTCTTT. Its protein product is CASSLGSLEAFF.

V gene TRBV27 combines with J gene TRBJ2-1, with 11 bases lining up with TRBD1. Germline V gives CDR1 MNHEY, CDR2 SMNVEV (reference sequence). V trimming: 5 bases; J trimming: 2 bases; junction bases outside the gene matches: 11. The CDR3 consists of 18 residues. The CDR3 sequence: CASSPLVGDRGAYNEQFF. The CDR3 nucleotides read TGTGCCAGCAGTCCCCTAGTAGGGGACAGGGGGGCCTACAATGAGCAGTTCTTC.

The sample holds one count of this clone. The rearrangement links TRBV12-3 or TRBV12-4 to TRBJ1-2; D perhaps matches TRBD1 (6 bases). The V gene lost 3 bases and the J gene lost 6 bases, with 11 bases spanning the gap. The CDR3 runs to 13 residues. DNA for the CDR3: TGTGCCAGCAGTTTGAACAGGGTGGATGGCTACACCTTC. It specifies CASSLNRVDGYTF.

The chain combines TRBV6-1 with TRBJ2-3; D is uncertain. CDR1 and CDR2 from the germline V gene are MNHNS and SASEGT. V was shortened by 2 bases and J by 7 bases, with 13 bases between the two germline ends. The CDR3 loop spans 14 amino acids. As DNA, the CDR3 is TGTGCCAGCAGTGAAACCCCAGGTACAAATACGCAGTATTTT. It translates to CASSETPGTNTQYF.

V is TRBV9 and J is TRBJ2-5; weak D call: TRBD1 (6 bases). V shed 4 bases and J shed 5 bases, with 15 bases lying between them. This CDR3 has 14 residues. CDR1 SGDLS and CDR2 YYNGEE come from the germline V gene. The CDR3 DNA follows: TGTGCCAGCAGCCCTAGACAGGTTGAGGAGACCCAGTACTTC. Amino acids: CASSPRQVEETQYF.

This chain uses TRBV6-5 with TRBJ2-7, with TRBD1 as a possible D gene (5 bases). Germline V lookup: CDR1 MNHEY, CDR2 SVGAGI. Trimming removed 4 bases from V and 5 bases from J, with 18 bases in between. CDR3 length equals 15 residues. The CDR3 sequence is CASSSFGAGSDEQYF. Written as DNA, the CDR3 is TGTGCCAGCAGTTCGTTTGGGGCAGGGTCTGACGAGCAGTACTTC.

This chain joins TRBV7-2 and TRBJ1-2; weak D call: TRBD1 (5 bases). CDR3 length equals 13 residues. Germline-derived CDR1 and CDR2 are SGHTA and FQGNSA. Trimming left V 5 bases short and J 4 bases short, with 11 bases between. This chain's CDR3 is CASSPTAGYGYTF. The DNA of the CDR3 is TGTGCCAGCAGCCCGACAGCGGGCTATGGCTACACCTTC.

V is TRBV6-5 and J is TRBJ2-7, with 7 bases identical to TRBD1. From germline, CDR1 is MNHEY and CDR2 SVGAGI. CDR3 size: 13 residues. V shed 6 bases, J shed 2 bases, and the junction held 4 bases outside the gene matches. The CDR3, as DNA: TGTGCCAGCAGCACGGGACAGACCTACGAGCAGTACTTC. It is translated as CASSTGQTYEQYF.

The chain couples TRBV27 to TRBJ2-7; 7 nucleotides agree with TRBD2. The length of the CDR3 is 14 residues. V shed 2 bases and J 3 bases; nucleotides not matched to a gene: 4. Germline-derived CDR1 and CDR2 are MNHEY and SMNVEV (reference sequence). The CDR3 bases are TGTGCCAGCAGTTTAGGGGGGGAAGGCTACGAGCAGTACTTC. Translation gives CASSLGGEGYEQYF.

This clone has only a few counts. The V call is TRBV30, the J call TRBJ1-5; 7 bases match TRBD1. V lost 0 bases, J lost 1 base, and 3 bases stayed unmatched. CDR3 length: 15 residues. The germline V gene has CDR1 GTSNPN and CDR2 SVGIG (reference sequence). The CDR3 DNA reads TGTGCCTGGAGTGTGAAGACAGGGAGCAATCAGCCCCAGCATTTT. It codes for CAWSVKTGSNQPQHF.

This rearrangement joins TRBV3-1 (or the pseudogene TRBV3-2) to TRBJ2-7; TRBD2 might be the D (6 bases). The V and J ends lost 2 bases and 7 bases respectively, with 12 bases between them. CDR3 length: 13 amino acids. Germline CDR1 LGHDT, CDR2 YNNKEL (reference sequence). The CDR3 bases are TGTGCCAGCAGCCAATTAACCGGGGGTGAGCAGTACTTC. This sequence encodes CASSQLTGGEQYF.